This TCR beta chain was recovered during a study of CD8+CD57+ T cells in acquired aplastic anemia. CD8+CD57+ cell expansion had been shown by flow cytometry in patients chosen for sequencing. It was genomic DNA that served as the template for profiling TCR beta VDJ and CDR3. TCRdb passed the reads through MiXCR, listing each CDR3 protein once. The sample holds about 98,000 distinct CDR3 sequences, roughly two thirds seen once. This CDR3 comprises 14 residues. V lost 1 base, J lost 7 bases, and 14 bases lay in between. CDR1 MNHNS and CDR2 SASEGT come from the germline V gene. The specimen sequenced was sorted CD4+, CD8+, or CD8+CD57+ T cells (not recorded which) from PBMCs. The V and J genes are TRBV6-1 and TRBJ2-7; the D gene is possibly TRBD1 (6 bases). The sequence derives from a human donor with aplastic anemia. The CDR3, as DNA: TGTGCCAGCAGTGAAGTGAGGCAGGGGCGGGAGCAGTACTTC. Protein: CASSEVRQGREQYF.